Following are 28 T cell receptor beta chains from one sample sequenced in a study of Graves' ophthalmopathy and Graves' hyperthyroidism. As the template, RNA transcripts were used to amplify TCR beta CDR3 regions. The first-round RT-PCR employed HTBI primers together with the Qiagen OneStep RT-PCR kit. A multiplex PCR was then performed as the second round. Each CDR3 protein is one row after TCRdb ran MiXCR on the multiplex PCR reads. The data contain around 520,000 distinct CDR3 sequences, under 45% of them singletons. The material sequenced was peripheral blood or thyroid tissue (not recorded which). The receptors shown here come from an adult man with Graves' hyperthyroidism.

This clonotype has a count of ten or more. The genes are TRBV5-1 and TRBJ1-1, with D possibly being TRBD1 (5 bases). This CDR3 region has 16 residues. Trimming removed 4 bases at V and 0 bases at J, with 16 bases between. CDR1 and CDR2 from the germline V gene are SGHRS and YFSETQ. The CDR3 sequence: CASSPTRQIMNTEAFF. CDR3 nucleotides: TGCGCCAGCAGCCCTACTCGACAGATTATGAACACTGAAGCTTTCTTT.

This clonotype was detected many times. The chain uses TRBV12-3 or TRBV12-4 and TRBJ1-1; D unresolved. Trimming took 6 bases from V and 4 from J, leaving 12 bases between them. This CDR3 is 13 amino acids long. CDR3 region: CASSSGRTTEAFF. The CDR3 DNA follows: TGTGCCAGCAGCTCAGGACGGACCACTGAAGCTTTCTTT.

There are many counts of this clonotype. The CDR3 loop is CASRRDFYEQYF. As DNA, the CDR3 is TGTGCCAGCCGTAGGGACTTTTACGAGCAGTACTTC. V is TRBV2 and J is TRBJ2-7, with a possible D match to TRBD2 (6 bases). The CDR3 runs 12 residues. V gave up 8 bases and J gave up 4 bases, with 12 bases separating them. Germline CDR1 SNHLY, CDR2 FYNNEI.

This clonotype was counted ten times or more. V and J are TRBV27 and TRBJ2-7; perhaps TRBD1 as D (5 bases). Germline V gene data show CDR1 as MNHEY and CDR2 as SMNVEV (reference sequence). The CDR3 has 14 residues. Trimming cost V 4 bases and J 5 bases, with 15 bases left between them. CDR3 region: CASSSRTPFHEQYF. DNA for the CDR3: TGTGCCAGCAGTTCGAGGACACCGTTCCACGAGCAGTACTTC.

This clonotype was recorded a few times. The gene calls are TRBV10-3 and TRBJ2-3; the D gene is possibly TRBD1 (6 bases). Germline V gene lookup returns CDR1 ENHRY and CDR2 SYGVKD. Trimming cost V 3 bases and J 2 bases, with 9 bases left between them. This CDR3 has 14 amino acids. The CDR3 sequence: CAISDRQDTDTQYF. The CDR3, as DNA: TGTGCCATCAGTGATAGACAGGACACAGATACGCAGTATTTT.

The sample holds many counts of this clonotype. The chain links TRBV6-1 to TRBJ2-7; 11 nucleotides align to TRBD2. The CDR3 consists of 16 residues. The germline V gene encodes CDR1 MNHNS and CDR2 SASEGT. Trimming cost V 3 bases and J 5 bases; bases outside gene matches: 9. The CDR3 reads CASSDILAGAAHEQYF. CDR3 in DNA: TGTGCCAGCAGTGACATACTAGCGGGAGCGGCCCACGAGCAGTACTTC.

The count of this clonotype is one. Just one base apart from a much larger clone, this may be a read error. The rearrangement joins TRBV12-3 or TRBV12-4 to TRBJ2-5; 9 nucleotides agree with TRBD1. There are 14 residues in the CDR3. Trimming took 4 bases from V and 5 from J; bases not matched to a gene: 5. In DNA form, the CDR3 reads TGTGCCAGCAGTTACAGGGGGCTCGAGGAGACCCAGTACTTC. Its protein product is CASSYRGLEETQYF.

The V and J genes are TRBV20-1 and TRBJ1-2, with a tentative D call TRBD1 (5 bases). Trimming removed 0 bases from V and 3 bases from J, with 14 bases in between. Germline CDR1 and CDR2: DFQATT and SNEGSKA (reference sequence). CDR3 length equals 15 residues. The DNA for the CDR3 is TGCAGTGCTAGAGATGGGTCAGGGAAGGACTATGGCTACACCTTC. Protein: CSARDGSGKDYGYTF.

The chain uses TRBV29-1 and TRBJ1-2; D remains unclear. The V end lost 8 bases, the J end lost 6 bases, and 13 bases lay between the germline ends. The CDR3 covers 11 residues. Germline V CDR1 and CDR2: SQVTM, ANQGSEA. CDR3 bases: TGCAGCTTAATCGAGTTTGATGGCTACACCTTC. Residues: CSLIEFDGYTF.

In this sample, this clonotype turned up many times. This chain joins TRBV2 and TRBJ1-6; a weak D match, TRBD1 (5 bases). In germline, CDR1 is SNHLY, CDR2 FYNNEI. Trimming removed 6 bases at V and 0 bases at J, with 12 bases between. The length of the CDR3 is 16 residues. Here the CDR3 DNA reads TGTGCCAGCAGGCCCCAGGGAGTCTCCTATAATTCACCCCTCCACTTT. Protein product: CASRPQGVSYNSPLHF.

The rearrangement joins TRBV30 to TRBJ1-1; D is unresolved. Germline CDR1 GTSNPN, CDR2 SVGIG (reference sequence). The germline V and J ends were trimmed by 1 base and 0 bases, with 3 bases remaining between them. The CDR3 is 12 amino acids. The CDR3 spells CAWSGVNTEAFF. In nucleotides, the CDR3 is TGTGCCTGGAGTGGGGTGAACACTGAAGCTTTCTTT.

Ten or more counts support this clonotype. The rearrangement uses TRBV20-1 and TRBJ1-5; a possible D gene is TRBD1 (6 bases). CDR1 is DFQATT and CDR2 is SNEGSKA in the germline V gene (reference sequence). CDR3 length equals 12 residues. V shed 5 bases and J shed 7 bases, with 12 bases lying between them. CDR3 DNA sequence: TGCAGTGCTGGTAATACAGGGCAGCCCCAGCATTTT. It specifies CSAGNTGQPQHF.

Comments on this clonotype: A read error is possible here, since a much larger clone lies one base away. The CDR3: CASLQGWGNSPLHF. The CDR3 nucleotides read TGTGCCAGTTTACAGGGGTGGGGCAATTCACCCCTCCACTTT. The chain employs TRBV9 and TRBJ1-6; TRBD1 matches at 7 bases. The length of the CDR3 is 14 residues. Per the germline V gene, CDR1 is SGDLS and CDR2 is YYNGEE. V lost 8 bases, J lost 7 bases, and 9 bases stayed unmatched.

This clonotype has a handful of counts. CDR3 in DNA: TGTGCCAGCAGTTTCCGGCGGACGGGAGCTTTCTTT. Translating it yields CASSFRRTGAFF. The chain couples TRBV28 to TRBJ1-1, with D hard to call. The V end was cut by 3 bases, the J end by 10 bases, with 12 bases between. The CDR3 spans 12 residues. CDR1 and CDR2 from the germline V gene are MDHEN and SYDVKM.

There are many counts of this clonotype. In nucleotides, the CDR3 is TGCGCCAGCAGTGAGCGGCTTCTCTATGGCTACACCTTC. Translation gives CASSERLLYGYTF. The rearrangement links TRBV10-2 to TRBJ1-2; no definite D call. Looked up from germline, CDR1 is WSHSY and CDR2 is SAAADI. CDR3 length equals 13 residues. V lost 2 bases and J lost 4, with 8 bases in between.

This clonotype was recorded once. This chain joins TRBV5-1 and TRBJ1-2, with a possible D match to TRBD1 (6 bases). The CDR3 contains 15 residues. The ends were cut back, 5 bases at V and 0 bases at J, with 14 bases in the middle. Germline values: CDR1 SGHRS, CDR2 YFSETQ. CDR3 nucleotide sequence: TGCGCCAGCAGTTCGGGGGGGGCGTCTAACTATGGCTACACCTTC. Its translation: CASSSGGASNYGYTF.

This chain joins TRBV7-3 and TRBJ1-1; D not certain. V dropped 1 base and J dropped 14 bases, with 20 bases sitting between them. This CDR3 comprises 14 residues. Germline loops: CDR1 SGHTA, CDR2 FQGTGA. CDR3 bases: TGTGCCAGCAGCTTAATGGCTAGCCTTGTTGAGCAGTTCTTT. The encoded protein is CASSLMASLVEQFF.

Many counts were recorded for this clonotype. The J gene is TRBJ2-5, the V gene TRBV7-9; 10 bases align to TRBD2. This CDR3 is built from 17 residues. The germline gives CDR1 SEHNR, CDR2 FQNEAQ (reference sequence). Trimming removed 4 bases from V and 2 bases from J; junction bases left unmatched: 10. The DNA of the CDR3 is TGTGCCAGCAGCTCCATTCCGGGACTAGCGAATCAAGAGACCCAGTACTTC. Amino acid sequence: CASSSIPGLANQETQYF.

This clonotype was observed a handful of times. The genes are TRBV20-1 and TRBJ2-1; TRBD1 agrees at 7 bases. The CDR3 covers 13 residues. After removal of 6 bases from V and 6 bases from J, the junction contained 8 bases not matched to a gene. Germline V gene data show CDR1 as DFQATT and CDR2 as SNEGSKA (reference sequence). The DNA of the CDR3 is TGCAGTGCCGACCCTTCAGGGGGCAATGAGCAGTTCTTC. It yields the protein CSADPSGGNEQFF.

In the case of this clonotype: It may be a read error: a sequence one base away is much more abundant. The rearrangement uses TRBV6-1 and TRBJ1-1; 7 bases align to TRBD1. Looked up from germline, CDR1 is MNHNS and CDR2 is SASEGT. The CDR3 totals 15 residues. The CDR3 nucleotides are TGTGCCAGCAGTCCGATGACAGGGTACGGCACTGAAGCTCTCTTT. Protein sequence: CASSPMTGYGTEALF.

As concerns this clonotype: This likely comes from a read error, as the CDR3 has no conserved phenylalanine or tryptophan at its end. The CDR3 protein is CASSVGGTEAFL. In DNA, the CDR3 is TGTGCCAGCAGCGTGGGCGGCACTGAAGCTTTCCTT. This chain links TRBV27 with TRBJ1-1; D is ambiguous. Looked up from germline, CDR1 is MNHEY and CDR2 is SMNVEV (reference sequence). Between the trimmed V and J ends, which lost 6 bases and 4 bases, there was a span of 9 bases. The CDR3 runs to 12 residues.

The chain links TRBV29-1 to TRBJ1-2; 7 bases are a match to TRBD1. The CDR3 spans 12 residues. Germline CDR1 SQVTM, CDR2 ANQGSEA. Trimming took 8 bases from V and 4 from J; bases not matched to a gene: 7. DNA for the CDR3: TGCAGCTCTCAGACAGGGACCTATGGCTACACCTTC. Translating it yields CSSQTGTYGYTF.

The chain couples TRBV2 to TRBJ2-7, with D possibly being TRBD1 or TRBD2 (8 bases each). The V gene lost 6 bases and the J gene lost 2 bases, with 35 bases spanning the gap. Germline V gene sequence: CDR1 SNHLY, CDR2 FYNNEI. The CDR3 has 21 residues. DNA of the CDR3: TGTGCCAGCAGCTACAGGACAGGGCGCGACTACCCAGCGGGAGCGACCTACGAGCAGTACTTC. Translation gives CASSYRTGRDYPAGATYEQYF. The variable domain in full, completed from reference TRBV2 and TRBJ2-7, reads EPEVTQTPSHQVTQMGQEVILRCVPISNHLYFYWYRQILGQKVEFLVSFYNNEISEKSEIFDDQFSVERPDGSNFTLKIRSTKLEDSAMYFCASSYRTGRDYPAGATYEQYFGPGTRLTVT.

This clonotype was seen ten or more times. The chain recombines TRBV24-1 with TRBJ1-5, with no clear D. CDR1 and CDR2 from the germline V gene are KGHDR and SFDVKD. V was trimmed by 2 bases and J by 7 bases, leaving 5 bases between them. CDR3 length equals 12 residues. CDR3 residues: CATSDYGQPQHF. The CDR3 DNA sequence: TGTGCCACCAGTGATTACGGGCAGCCCCAGCATTTT.

This clonotype was observed a few times. CDR3 in DNA: TGTGCCAGCAGCGTATCGGTGGGAAGCTACGAGCAGTACTTC. It encodes CASSVSVGSYEQYF. This chain joins TRBV9 and TRBJ2-7; D is unclear. The CDR3 sequence is 14 residues long. Germline V gives CDR1 SGDLS, CDR2 YYNGEE. Trimming stripped 1 base from V and 3 bases from J, with 11 bases between. The full variable domain, completed using reference TRBV9 and TRBJ2-7, is DSGVTQTPKHLITATGQRVTLRCSPRSGDLSVYWYQQSLDQGLQFLIQYYNGEERAKGNILERFSAQQFPDLHSELNLSSLELGDSALYFCASSVSVGSYEQYFGPGTRLTVT.

The chain employs TRBV6-5 and TRBJ1-5, with a weak D call TRBD1 (6 bases). The V and J ends lost 8 bases and 11 bases respectively, with 22 bases between them. Germline assignment: CDR1 MNHEY and CDR2 SVGAGI. This CDR3 has 14 amino acids. The chain's CDR3 is CASGRGGNQETQHF. In DNA, the CDR3 is TGTGCCAGCGGGAGGGGGGGAAACCAAGAGACCCAGCATTTT.

The J gene is TRBJ2-7, the V gene TRBV7-6; 9 bases align to TRBD2. Gene TRBJ2-1 matches the end of the DNA better, so the J call may be wrong. Germline-derived CDR1 and CDR2 are SGHVS and FNYEAQ. CDR3 length: 18 residues. CDR3 amino acids: CASSLEPSGGNREVEQFF. Written as DNA, the CDR3 is TGTGCCAGCAGCTTAGAGCCCAGCGGGGGGAACAGGGAGGTTGAGCAGTTCTTC.

The rearrangement links TRBV20-1 to TRBJ2-3; weak D call: TRBD2 (6 bases). Germline V gives CDR1 DFQATT, CDR2 SNEGSKA (reference sequence). V was pared by 0 bases and J by 3 bases, with 16 bases between. The CDR3 runs 16 residues. In DNA, the CDR3 is TGCAGTGCTAGAGATCAGGTGGGGCTAGCGACAGATACGCAGTATTTT. It encodes CSARDQVGLATDTQYF.